Sequencing of this T cell receptor beta chain was carried out in a study of T-cell reconstitution after alpha-beta-depleted transplantation in children. Study conclusions and caveats: The origin of high day-60 TCRbeta diversity in some patients lay in surviving recipient T cells and thymic progenitors. After one year, T-cell counts and TCRbeta diversity mostly came from new T cells. Reportedly, only several hundred clones from non-depleted graft cells drove alpha-beta T-cell counts at about two months.

This clonotype was counted at least ten times. The antigen is not known. The V segment lost 2 bases and the J segment 7 bases; nucleotides outside the gene matches: 5. CDR3 size: 15 residues. CDR1 is MRHNA, CDR2 SNTAGT, per germline. A TCRbeta library incorporating unique molecular identifiers was prepared. One entry per CDR3 protein results from TCRdb running MiXCR on the PCR reads. Among about 300,000 distinct CDR3 sequences listed, 7.5% to 9% were seen once. The sequencing used peripheral blood, collected 360 days after TCRalphabeta/CD19-depleted stem cell transplant. This chain joins TRBV6-4 and TRBJ2-1, with 10 bases fitting TRBD2. This clonotype originated in a female patient between 2 and 10 years old who had a stem cell transplant for Fanconi anemia, so the T cells may come from the graft donor. CDR3 in amino acids: CASSDEAGGTNEQFF. CDR3 bases: TGTGCCAGCAGTGACGAAGCGGGGGGGACAAATGAGCAGTTCTTC.